One sample yielded the 14 T cell receptor beta chains listed below, sequenced in a study of T cell repertoires in cytomegalovirus infection. Their antigen targets remain unknown. TCRdb re-called the reads through MiXCR, storing one row per CDR3 protein. Counted here are fewer than 1,000,000 distinct CDR3 sequences, under 40% occurring once; the ten biggest clones make up 10% to 15%. The sequences come from cultured CD8+ T cells from PBMCs, collected from culture after CMV antigen stimulation. The receptors derive from a human donor in good health (CMV status not recorded). Some clones in this sample may be carry-over from other donors' samples.

V is TRBV6-2 or TRBV6-3 and J is TRBJ1-1, with a possible D match to TRBD1 (5 bases). The CDR3 totals 15 residues. Trimming pared 5 bases from V and 5 bases from J, leaving 18 bases between. Germline CDR1 is MNHEY and CDR2 is SVGEGT. CDR3 nucleotide sequence: TGTGCCAGCAGTCCGTTCCGGGGGGGGTGGACTGAAGCTTTCTTT. It specifies CASSPFRGGWTEAFF.

The J gene is TRBJ2-1, the V gene TRBV5-5; D is uncertain. Looked up from germline, CDR1 is SGHKS and CDR2 is YYEKEE (reference sequence). The CDR3 contains 11 residues. Trimming took off 2 bases at V and 14 bases at J, with 11 bases between the two ends. The chain's CDR3 is CASSFANVEFF. DNA for the CDR3: TGTGCCAGCAGCTTTGCAAATGTGGAGTTCTTC.

V and J are TRBV7-8 and TRBJ2-3, with TRBD2 matching over 14 bases. This CDR3 spans 19 amino acids. After removal of 4 bases from V and 0 bases from J, the junction contained 9 bases not matched to a gene. In germline, CDR1 is SGHVS, CDR2 FQNEAQ. Here the CDR3 reads CASSSHGTSGSTSTDTQYF. Written as DNA, the CDR3 is TGTGCCAGCAGCTCTCATGGGACTAGCGGGAGTACTAGCACAGATACGCAGTATTTT.

This clonotype was seen many times. This chain joins TRBV7-6 and TRBJ1-4; the D is unclear. Trimming took off 5 bases at V and 6 bases at J, with 10 bases between the two ends. This CDR3 is built from 13 residues. Germline values: CDR1 SGHVS, CDR2 FNYEAQ. The CDR3 region is CASSPEYDEKLFF. The CDR3 bases are TGTGCCAGCAGCCCCGAATACGATGAAAAACTGTTTTTT.

As for this clonotype: A much more abundant neighbour one base away suggests this may be a read error. This chain joins TRBV7-6 and TRBJ1-1; 7 bases agree with TRBD1. CDR1 is SGHVS, CDR2 FNYEAQ, per germline. The CDR3 consists of 14 residues. Written as DNA, the CDR3 is TGTGTCAGCAGCCCGCAGGGGGGACAAACTGAAGCTTTCTTT. Protein product: CVSSPQGGQTEAFF.

This clonotype was counted at least ten times. CDR3 protein: CASSQDVQAYNEQFF. As DNA, the CDR3 is TGTGCCAGCAGCCAAGATGTACAGGCCTACAATGAGCAGTTCTTC. The J gene is TRBJ2-1, the V gene TRBV3-1; weak D call: TRBD1 (5 bases). The CDR3 loop spans 15 amino acids. The V and J ends lost 0 bases and 2 bases respectively, with 8 bases between them. Germline values: CDR1 LGHDT, CDR2 YNNKEL (reference sequence).

The chain recombines TRBV27 with TRBJ2-7; 7 bases align to TRBD1. Per the germline V gene, CDR1 is MNHEY and CDR2 is SMNVEV (reference sequence). The CDR3 is 13 residues long. V lost 8 bases, J lost 4 bases, and 8 bases stayed unmatched. The CDR3 reads CASGDSHYYEQYF. CDR3 nucleotide sequence: TGTGCCAGCGGGGACAGCCACTATTACGAGCAGTACTTC.

This clonotype was observed a handful of times. The chain joins TRBV12-5 to TRBJ2-1; D remains unclear. Trimming took off 3 bases at V and 7 bases at J, with 7 bases between the two ends. Per germline, CDR1 LGHNT and CDR2 FRNRAP. This CDR3 contains 12 residues. CDR3 loop: CASGFGPNEQFF. The CDR3 nucleotides are TGTGCTAGTGGTTTTGGCCCTAATGAGCAGTTCTTC.

The genes are TRBV27 and TRBJ1-2, with D possibly TRBD1 on 6 matching bases. V was pared by 5 bases and J by 1 base, with 11 bases between. The CDR3 spans 14 residues. The germline V gene encodes CDR1 MNHEY and CDR2 SMNVEV (reference sequence). This CDR3 reads CASSPGQDNYGYTF. The CDR3 DNA sequence: TGTGCCAGCAGTCCGGGACAAGATAACTATGGCTACACCTTC.

This clonotype was recorded a few times. V usage is TRBV4-2 and J usage is TRBJ2-5, with D unresolved. Germline CDR1 LGHNA, CDR2 YNFKEQ. This CDR3 is built from 14 residues. Trimming shortened V by 0 bases and J by 4 bases, and 9 bases separated the two germline ends. The CDR3 bases are TGTGCCAGCAGCCAAGAGGGTAGCTTAGAGACCCAGTACTTC. This translates into CASSQEGSLETQYF.

The chain is built from TRBV12-3 or TRBV12-4 and TRBJ1-2; D gene uncertain. The CDR3 is made up of 15 amino acids. V lost 3 bases and J lost 10, with 21 bases in between. CDR3 protein: CASSFRALESINYTF. Here the CDR3 DNA reads TGTGCCAGCAGTTTCCGGGCTCTGGAGAGCATCAACTACACCTTC.

This clonotype was detected only a few times. This chain links TRBV6-6 with TRBJ2-1; TRBD2 agrees at 8 bases. The CDR3 is made up of 15 amino acids. V dropped 0 bases and J dropped 14; count of bases not matched to a gene: 12. CDR1 and CDR2 (germline): MNHNY, SVGAGI (reference sequence). CDR3 in amino acids: CASSYSNSGEPEEFF. CDR3 bases: TGTGCCAGCAGTTACTCGAATAGCGGGGAGCCCGAGGAGTTCTTC.

This clonotype appeared many times. The chain couples TRBV7-8 to TRBJ2-6, with 8 bases lining up with TRBD1. In germline, CDR1 is SGHVS, CDR2 FQNEAQ. V was clipped by 3 bases and J by 3 bases; unmatched bases: 7. The CDR3 sequence is 17 residues long. CDR3 nucleotide sequence: TGTGCCAGCAGCTTCCCCCGCAGGGGGCATGGGGCCAACGTCCTGACTTTC. It codes for CASSFPRRGHGANVLTF.

This clonotype was recorded a few times. The chain couples TRBV4-3 to TRBJ1-2, with 11 bases that match TRBD1. The ends lost 0 bases at V and 7 bases at J; junction bases unmatched: 4. The germline V gene has CDR1 LGHNA and CDR2 YSLEER. This CDR3 is built from 15 residues. For the CDR3, the DNA is TGCGCCAGCAGCCAAGAGGTCGGACAGGGGGCTGGCTACACCTTC. Protein sequence: CASSQEVGQGAGYTF.